Below, 4 T cell receptor beta chains from the same sample are listed, as sequenced in a study of T cell responses to AZD1222 COVID-19 vaccine. TCRdb keeps only in-frame clones here, not all; method: immunoSEQ multiplex PCR. The sample holds 150,000 to 200,000 clones, 87% seen once. The sample here was peripheral blood, taken on day 0 of MenACWY control vaccination. The receptors derive from an adult in good health.

This clone turned up a few times. V usage is TRBV28 and J usage is TRBJ2-3, with D maybe TRBD2 (6 bases). CDR1 is MDHEN, CDR2 SYDVKM, per germline. The CDR3 length is 15 residues. V was clipped by 8 bases and J by 2 bases, with 17 bases between them. CDR3 sequence: CASGRISLHTDTQYF. The DNA of the CDR3 is TGTGCCAGCGGGAGGATAAGTCTTCACACAGATACGCAGTATTTT.

DNA for the CDR3: TGTGCCAGCTCACCACAGGGGACGGCGCCGTTCTATGGCTACACCTTC. Protein: CASSPQGTAPFYGYTF. V gene TRBV18 combines with J gene TRBJ1-2; tentative D call: TRBD1 (5 bases). The germline V gene has CDR1 KGHSH and CDR2 LQKENI. The CDR3 has 16 residues. The ends were cut back, 1 base at V and 4 bases at J, with 16 bases in the middle.

The chain links TRBV19 to TRBJ2-2, with 13 bases lining up with TRBD2. The V gene end was trimmed by 6 bases and the J gene end by 4 bases; junction bases not matched to a gene: 11. Germline V gene sequence: CDR1 LNHDA, CDR2 SQIVND (reference sequence). The length of the CDR3 is 18 residues. In nucleotides, the CDR3 is TGTGCCAGTAGAGGACTAGCGGGAGATGGGGCGTCCACCGGGGAGCTGTTTTTT. Translated: CASRGLAGDGASTGELFF.

This clone was seen only a few times. V is TRBV18 and J is TRBJ2-1, with TRBD1 matching over 11 bases. The CDR3 spans 16 residues. The germline V gene encodes CDR1 KGHSH and CDR2 LQKENI. J gave up 7 bases and V 4 bases, and 9 bases lay outside the gene matches. The CDR3 is CASSLRTGGLINEQFF. The CDR3, as DNA: TGTGCCAGCTCACTGAGGACAGGGGGCTTGATTAATGAGCAGTTCTTC.